This TCR beta chain was recovered during a study of CD8 T cells in ankylosing spondylitis. Study observations and caveats: Made up of about eight highly homologous variants, a TCR beta motif appeared characteristic of ankylosing spondylitis blood. Significantly higher representation of disease-linked clones was reported for matched ankylosing spondylitis synovial fluid. The authors found the disease-linked clones to be CD8+ and relatively rare in peripheral blood.

Each CDR3 protein is one row after TCRdb ran MiXCR on the 5' RACE reads. This sample carries more than 500,000 distinct CDR3 sequences, about 5% of them seen once, and the ten largest clones take roughly 3.2%. This clonotype was seen ten or more times. The antigen is not known. V lost 3 bases and J lost 1, with 4 bases in between. Germline-derived CDR1 and CDR2 are DFQATT and SNEGSKA (reference sequence). CDR3 length: 13 residues. The specimen was blood, either unsorted or a sorted T cell fraction (not recorded which). This chain uses TRBV20-1 with TRBJ1-6, with D unclear. The sequence derives from a male donor with ankylosing spondylitis. The CDR3 region is CSARESYNSPLHF. As DNA, the CDR3 is TGCAGTGCTAGGGAATCCTATAATTCACCCCTCCACTTT.